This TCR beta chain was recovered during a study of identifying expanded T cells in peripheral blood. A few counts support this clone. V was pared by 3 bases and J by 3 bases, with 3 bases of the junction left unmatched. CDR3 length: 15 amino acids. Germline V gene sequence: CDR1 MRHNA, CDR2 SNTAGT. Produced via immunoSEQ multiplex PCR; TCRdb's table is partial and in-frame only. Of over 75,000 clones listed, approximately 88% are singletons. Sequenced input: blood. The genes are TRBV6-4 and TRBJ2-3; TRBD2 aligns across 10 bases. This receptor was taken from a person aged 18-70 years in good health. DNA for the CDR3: TGTGCCAGCAGTGAACTAGCGGGGAGGACAGATACGCAGTATTTT. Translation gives CASSELAGRTDTQYF.